This TCR beta chain was obtained from a study of cytomegalovirus exposure and HLA in healthy donors. Whole-study findings and limits: Many donors shared some public TCRs, even though most TCR sequences were rare. Segments of the TCR beta V type were, in most cases, productive about 90% or about 30% of the time in an earlier analysis.

The study ran its PCR with 60 Vbeta and 13 Jbeta primers. Clones were sequenced by immunoSEQ multiplex PCR, and TCRdb holds only the in-frame ones, with some missing. Of around 300,000 clones listed, roughly 81% are singletons. Trimming at V came to 0 bases and at J to 2 bases, leaving 5 bases not matched to a gene. This CDR3 has 17 amino acids. The germline V gene has CDR1 SGDLS and CDR2 YYNGEE. About this clone: The antigen remains undetermined.

Each donor's status was that of a healthy bone marrow donor. The sequencing input was PBMCs. The sequence was obtained from a middle-aged woman in good health and CMV-seropositive. The chain employs TRBV9 and TRBJ1-5; 10 bases match TRBD1. CDR3 sequence reads: CASSVGGTGAGNQPQHF. CDR3 bases: TGTGCCAGCAGCGTAGGGGGGACAGGGGCGGGCAATCAGCCCCAGCATTTT.